The 18 T cell receptor beta chains listed next were all sequenced from one sample in a study of OX40 agonist ivuxolimab in advanced cancers. Receptor amplification or capture employed the immunoSEQ multiplex PCR assay. What TCRdb holds here is the immuneACCESS table cut down to in-frame rearrangements. Part of the clones is not present; checked against another copy, under half of the missing clones reflect an unresolved V gene, and the others are unexplained. Recorded for this sample are about 65,000 clones; around 86% of them occurred a single time. The top ten constitute 0.38% of the sample. Sequences were derived from CD4+ or CD8+ T cells sorted from blood, sampled in a trial of the OX40 agonist ivuxolimab. The receptors stem from an adult with an advanced solid tumor such as melanoma, head and neck, liver or kidney cancer.

The chain joins TRBV18 to TRBJ1-2; TRBD1 matches 8 bases. CDR1 is KGHSH and CDR2 is LQKENI in the germline V gene. This CDR3 contains 17 residues. Losses at the gene ends were 2 bases for V and 4 bases for J; bases not matched to a gene: 12. CDR3 nucleotides: TGTGCCAGCTCACCAGCGGCAGGGGGCAGTCTAAGCTATGGCTACACCTTC. Its protein product is CASSPAAGGSLSYGYTF.

CDR3 loop: CASSLEGISGNTIYF. CDR3 DNA sequence: TGTGCCAGCAGCTTAGAAGGGATCTCTGGAAACACCATATATTTT. The V gene is TRBV7-9, the J gene TRBJ1-3, with D uncertain. The V end lost 1 base, the J end lost 0 bases, and 7 bases lay between the germline ends. The CDR3 is made up of 15 amino acids. Germline V gene data show CDR1 as SEHNR and CDR2 as FQNEAQ (reference sequence).

This chain joins TRBV25-1 and TRBJ1-1, with D possibly matching TRBD1 (5 bases). Germline values: CDR1 MGHDK, CDR2 SYGVNS. Trimming took off 5 bases at V and 1 base at J, with 23 bases between the two ends. The CDR3 totals 18 residues. Here the CDR3 reads CASSLAGTGGRWNTEAFF. DNA for the CDR3: TGTGCCAGCAGTCTTGCCGGGACGGGAGGGAGGTGGAACACTGAAGCTTTCTTT.

V gene TRBV4-3 combines with J gene TRBJ1-3; D gene unclear. This CDR3 contains 12 residues. V lost 0 bases to trimming and J lost 4 bases, with 1 base between them. Germline-derived CDR1 and CDR2 are LGHNA and YSLEER. The CDR3 DNA sequence: TGCGCCAGCAGCCAAGAAGGAAACACCATATATTTT. Its protein product is CASSQEGNTIYF.

Notes on this clone: Germline is not matched at one junction end, which may reflect a read error. The chain carries TRBV6-1 and TRBJ1-5; no clear D. Germline V lookup: CDR1 MNHNS, CDR2 SASEGT. The CDR3 has 13 residues. The CDR3 loop is CASSEASHQPQHF. The CDR3 DNA is TGTGCCAGCAGTGAAGCTAGCCATCAGCCCCAGCATTTT.

In this sample, this clone turned up once. The J gene is TRBJ2-1, the V gene TRBV18; 13 nucleotides align to TRBD2. Trimming at V came to 1 base and at J to 7 bases, leaving 4 bases not matched to a gene. The CDR3 runs to 16 residues. In germline, CDR1 is KGHSH, CDR2 LQKENI. In DNA, the CDR3 is TGTGCCAGCTCACCACAGACTAGCGGGGGGAGGAATGAGCAGTTCTTC. Translation: CASSPQTSGGRNEQFF.

This clone was detected once. The gene calls are TRBV15 and TRBJ1-2, with 9 bases identical to TRBD1. The CDR3 has 13 amino acids. Germline assignment: CDR1 LNHNV and CDR2 YYDKDF (reference sequence). V lost 5 bases, J lost 8 bases, and 6 bases stayed unmatched. DNA for the CDR3: TGTGCCACCAGCTTGCGACAGGGGGGGGGCTACACCTTC. It is translated as CATSLRQGGGYTF.

The gene calls are TRBV7-6 and TRBJ1-6; tentatively, D is TRBD1 (5 bases). The V gene's germline CDR1 is SGHVS and CDR2 FNYEAQ. This CDR3 spans 15 amino acids. V shed 6 bases and J shed 7 bases, with 16 bases lying between them. In nucleotides, the CDR3 is TGTGCCAGCAGTCCCTTCGCAGGGAACAATTCACCCCTCCACTTT. It is translated as CASSPFAGNNSPLHF.

This clone occurred once. The genes are TRBV5-4 and TRBJ2-3; perhaps TRBD1 as D (6 bases). The length of the CDR3 is 15 residues. V was trimmed by 4 bases and J by 5 bases, leaving 17 bases between them. CDR1 is SGHNT and CDR2 is YYREEE in the germline V gene (reference sequence). DNA for the CDR3: TGTGCCAGCAGCCCGAGGGTGGTAGGGGGAGATACGCAGTATTTT. Its translation: CASSPRVVGGDTQYF.

This chain links TRBV7-2 with TRBJ1-1; a weak D match, TRBD1 (5 bases). CDR1 and CDR2 (germline): SGHTA, FQGNSA. The V end lost 0 bases, the J end lost 11 bases, and 19 bases lay between the germline ends. This CDR3 spans 15 amino acids. The CDR3 sequence is CASSLASDDPGGAFF. As DNA, the CDR3 is TGTGCCAGCAGCTTAGCCTCCGATGACCCGGGGGGTGCTTTCTTT.

V gene TRBV5-1 combines with J gene TRBJ2-7, with a possible D match to TRBD2 (5 bases). The germline V gene has CDR1 SGHRS and CDR2 YFSETQ. The CDR3 has 14 amino acids. With 8 bases removed from V and 1 base from J, the gap between germline ends came to 16 bases. CDR3 sequence (DNA): TGCGCCAGTTCCCTAGCCGTAACGTCCTACGAGCAGTACTTC. Residues: CASSLAVTSYEQYF. Complete variable domain (other parts from reference TRBV5-1 and TRBJ2-7): KAGVTQTPRYLIKTRGQQVTLSCSPISGHRSVSWYQQTPGQGLQFLFEYFSETQRNKGNFPGRFSGRQFSNSRSEMNVSTLELGDSALYLCASSLAVTSYEQYFGPGTRLTVT.

In DNA form, the CDR3 reads TGTGCCACCCCCCTTAGGTCCTCATTCCCCTATGGCTACACCTTC. This codes for CATPLRSSFPYGYTF. The chain joins TRBV7-2 to TRBJ1-2, with D unclear. The CDR3 has 15 residues. Looked up from germline, CDR1 is SGHTA and CDR2 is FQGNSA. Trimming left V 10 bases short and J 4 bases short, with 22 bases between.

This chain connects TRBV5-1 to TRBJ1-3, with TRBD1 as a possible D gene (6 bases). V lost 0 bases, J lost 4 bases, and 11 bases lay in between. CDR1 SGHRS and CDR2 YFSETQ come from the germline V gene. The CDR3 length is 15 residues. The CDR3 protein is CASSLEAGAGNTIYF. The CDR3 DNA follows: TGCGCCAGCAGCTTGGAAGCAGGGGCGGGAAACACCATATATTTT.

The chain recombines TRBV7-9 with TRBJ1-4; 7 bases line up with TRBD1. The V and J ends lost 5 bases and 2 bases, in that order; junction bases with no gene match: 14. Germline V CDR1 and CDR2: SEHNR, FQNEAQ (reference sequence). This CDR3 has 18 residues. Written as DNA, the CDR3 is TGTGCCAGCAGCCGAAGAACTACCACAGGGGAGACTAATGAAAAACTGTTTTTT. It encodes CASSRRTTTGETNEKLFF.

The V gene is TRBV6-1, the J gene TRBJ2-6; D gene uncertain. The CDR3 runs to 14 residues. The V end was cut by 4 bases, the J end by 0 bases, with 4 bases between. The germline CDR1 and CDR2 sequences are MNHNS and SASEGT. This CDR3 reads CASSAVSGANVLTF. CDR3 in DNA: TGTGCCAGCAGTGCAGTCTCTGGGGCCAACGTCCTGACTTTC.

The chain carries TRBV7-8 and TRBJ1-2; TRBD1 aligns across 7 bases. The V gene end was trimmed by 1 base and the J gene end by 5 bases; junction bases not matched to a gene: 7. Germline loops: CDR1 SGHVS, CDR2 FQNEAQ. The CDR3 sequence is 15 residues long. DNA for the CDR3: TGTGCCAGCAGCTTAGGGACAGGACTCCTGTATGGCTACACCTTC. Its protein product is CASSLGTGLLYGYTF.

This clone was recorded a few times. The chain links TRBV2 to TRBJ1-3; the D gene is possibly TRBD1 (6 bases). V was shortened by 7 bases and J by 4 bases, with 14 bases between the two germline ends. Germline V gene lookup returns CDR1 SNHLY and CDR2 FYNNEI. The CDR3 consists of 14 residues. The CDR3 region has the DNA TGTGCCAGCACTGGACAGTTGGCAGGAAACACCATATATTTT. It translates to CASTGQLAGNTIYF.

The CDR3 loop reads CASRHHRDRGHF. The CDR3 region has the DNA TGTGCCAGCAGACATCACCGGGACAGAGGGCATTTT. The rearrangement uses TRBV6-5 and TRBJ1-5, with 7 nucleotides matching TRBD1. This CDR3 region has 12 residues. With 6 bases clipped from V and 15 bases from J, the junction kept 11 bases outside the gene matches. Germline lookup yields CDR1 MNHEY and CDR2 SVGAGI.